These T cell receptor beta chains were read from a single sample in a study of shared clonotypes between healthy human individuals. Produced via immunoSEQ multiplex PCR; TCRdb's table is partial and in-frame only. The sample consists of some 2,000,000 clones, roughly 95% of them appearing once. The specimen sequenced was naive CD4+ T cells sorted from blood. Receptors were obtained from a man aged 18 to 29 in good health. CDR3s include the opening cysteine and the closing phenylalanine or tryptophan. The D gene is left open where the match is weak. Where a row states a size, it is once, few, many or the class of an expanded clone; other rows omit it.

clone_size	v_call	d_call	j_call	cdr3_nt	cdr3_aa
-	TRBV2	TRBD1	TRBJ2-7	TGTGCCAGCAGACGGACAGGTTATATCTACGAGCAGTACTTC	CASRRTGYIYEQYF
-	TRBV4-1	-	TRBJ2-1	TGCGCCAGCAGCCAAGGGGTCTCACGGGACCTCAAGGCGAATGAGCAGTTCTTC	CASSQGVSRDLKANEQFF
-	TRBV7-9	-	TRBJ2-7	TGTGCCAGCAGCAAGGGTCTCACCTTCTACGAGCAGTACTTC	CASSKGLTFYEQYF
-	TRBV2	-	TRBJ1-5	TGTGCCAGCAGTGGAGGGCAGAAAGACAATCAGCCCCAGCATTTT	CASSGGQKDNQPQHF
-	TRBV18	-	TRBJ1-6	TGTGCCAGCTCACCACCGGGTCCTTATAATTCACCCCTCCACTTT	CASSPPGPYNSPLHF
once	TRBV10-3	TRBD1	TRBJ1-5	TGTGCCACGAATGTCAGGGGGAATCAGCCCCAGCATTTT	CATNVRGNQPQHF
-	TRBV27	-	TRBJ1-1	TGTGCCAGCAGTTTAGGGCCGAACACTGAAGCTTTCTTT	CASSLGPNTEAFF
-	TRBV4-2	-	TRBJ2-7	TGTGCCAGCAGCCAAGAAAAAAGCGGCCCCCACGAGCAGTACTTC	CASSQEKSGPHEQYF
-	TRBV5-1	TRBD1	TRBJ2-7	TGCGCCAGGAAGGTCCGGGACAGGGTTGGAGAGCAGTACTTC	CARKVRDRVGEQYF
-	TRBV11-3	TRBD1	TRBJ2-7	TGTGCCAGCAGCCGCGGACAGGGAGGCGAGCAGTACTTC	CASSRGQGGEQYF
once	TRBV28	-	TRBJ2-7	TGTGCCAGCACCCCGGGGGCCCACGGGGTATACGAGCAGTACTTC	CASTPGAHGVYEQYF
-	TRBV6-1	-	TRBJ1-5	TGTGCCAGCAGCCGACGACAGGCGAACAATCAGCCCCAGCATTTT	CASSRRQANNQPQHF
-	TRBV5-1	-	TRBJ1-2	TGCGCCAGCAGCACCGCGACAGCCACCGGCTACACCTTC	CASSTATATGYTF
-	TRBV6-1	-	TRBJ2-1	TGTGCCAGCAGTGTGTCAACGGGGGGCCCCTACAATGAGCAGTTCTTC	CASSVSTGGPYNEQFF
-	TRBV6-1	-	TRBJ2-3	TGTGCCAGCAGTGAACAGCAGGGCTTGGGCACAGATACGCAGTATTTT	CASSEQQGLGTDTQYF
-	TRBV18	-	TRBJ2-3	TGTGCCAGCTCACCCAGGACCTTCCGGGGGCCCACAGATACGCAGTATTTT	CASSPRTFRGPTDTQYF
-	TRBV4-3	-	TRBJ2-3	TGCGCCAGCAGCCAAGCGGGTGCGGCCCTAGGTACAGATACGCAGTATTTT	CASSQAGAALGTDTQYF